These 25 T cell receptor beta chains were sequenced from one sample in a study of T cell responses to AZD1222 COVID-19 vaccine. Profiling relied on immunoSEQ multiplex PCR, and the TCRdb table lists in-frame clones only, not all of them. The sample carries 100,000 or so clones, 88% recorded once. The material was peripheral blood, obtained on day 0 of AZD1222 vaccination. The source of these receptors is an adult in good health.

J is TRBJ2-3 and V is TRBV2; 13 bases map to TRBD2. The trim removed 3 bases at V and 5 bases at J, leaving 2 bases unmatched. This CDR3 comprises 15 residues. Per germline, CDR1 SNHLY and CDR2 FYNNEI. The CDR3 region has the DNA TGTGCCAGCAGTGAGGGACTAGCGGGACGAGATACGCAGTATTTT. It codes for CASSEGLAGRDTQYF.

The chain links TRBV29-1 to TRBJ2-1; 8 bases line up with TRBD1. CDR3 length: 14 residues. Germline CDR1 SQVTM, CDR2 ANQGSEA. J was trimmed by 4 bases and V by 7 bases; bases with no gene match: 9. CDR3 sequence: CSARFRTGYNEQFF. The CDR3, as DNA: TGCAGCGCTAGATTCCGGACAGGGTACAATGAGCAGTTCTTC.

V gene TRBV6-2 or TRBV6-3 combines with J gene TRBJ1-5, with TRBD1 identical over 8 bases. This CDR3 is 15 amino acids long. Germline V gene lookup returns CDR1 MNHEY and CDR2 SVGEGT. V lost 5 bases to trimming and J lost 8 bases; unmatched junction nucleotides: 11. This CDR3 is CASSRRGQGEEPQHF. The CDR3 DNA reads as TGTGCCAGCAGTCGAAGAGGACAGGGTGAGGAGCCCCAGCATTTT.

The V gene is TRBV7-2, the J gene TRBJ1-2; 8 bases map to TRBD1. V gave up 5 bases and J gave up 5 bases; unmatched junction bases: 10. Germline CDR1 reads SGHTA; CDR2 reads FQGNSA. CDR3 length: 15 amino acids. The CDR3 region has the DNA TGTGCCAGCAGCCCTCGACAGGGGAGCAGGTATGGCTACACCTTC. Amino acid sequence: CASSPRQGSRYGYTF. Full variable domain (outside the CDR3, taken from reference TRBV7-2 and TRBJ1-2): GAGVSQSPSNKVTEKGKDVELRCDPISGHTALYWYRQSLGQGLEFLIYFQGNSAPDKSGLPSDRFSAERTGGSVSTLTIQRTQQEDSAVYLCASSPRQGSRYGYTFGSGTRLTVV.

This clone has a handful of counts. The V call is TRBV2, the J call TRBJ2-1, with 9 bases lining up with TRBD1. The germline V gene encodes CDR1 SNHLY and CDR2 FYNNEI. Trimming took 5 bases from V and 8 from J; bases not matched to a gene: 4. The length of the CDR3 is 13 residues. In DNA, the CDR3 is TGTGCCAGCAGTTACAGGGGGCGGGATGAGCAGTTCTTC. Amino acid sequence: CASSYRGRDEQFF.

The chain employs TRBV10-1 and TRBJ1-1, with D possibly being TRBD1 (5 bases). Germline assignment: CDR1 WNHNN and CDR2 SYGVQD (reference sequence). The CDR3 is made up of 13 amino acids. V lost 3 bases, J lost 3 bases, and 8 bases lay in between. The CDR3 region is CASSEGRDTEAFF. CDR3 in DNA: TGCGCCAGCAGTGAAGGCAGGGACACTGAAGCTTTCTTT.

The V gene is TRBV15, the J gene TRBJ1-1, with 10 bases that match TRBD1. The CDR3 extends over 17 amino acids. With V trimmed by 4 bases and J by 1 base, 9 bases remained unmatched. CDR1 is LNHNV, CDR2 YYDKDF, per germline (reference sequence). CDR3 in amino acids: CATSTRQGAAANTEAFF. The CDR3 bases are TGTGCCACCAGCACCCGACAGGGGGCGGCGGCGAACACTGAAGCTTTCTTT. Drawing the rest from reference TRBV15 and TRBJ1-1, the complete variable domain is DAMVIQNPRYQVTQFGKPVTLSCSQTLNHNVMYWYQQKSSQAPKLLFHYYDKDFNNEADTPDNFQSRRPNTSFCFLDIRSPGLGDTAMYLCATSTRQGAAANTEAFFGQGTRLTVV.

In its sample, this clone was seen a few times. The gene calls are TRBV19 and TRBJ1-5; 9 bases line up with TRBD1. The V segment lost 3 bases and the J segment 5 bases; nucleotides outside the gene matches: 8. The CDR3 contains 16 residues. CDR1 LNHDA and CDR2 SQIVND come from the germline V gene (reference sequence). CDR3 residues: CASSIVGQGSYQPQHF. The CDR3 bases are TGTGCCAGTAGTATCGTCGGACAGGGGTCCTATCAGCCCCAGCATTTT.

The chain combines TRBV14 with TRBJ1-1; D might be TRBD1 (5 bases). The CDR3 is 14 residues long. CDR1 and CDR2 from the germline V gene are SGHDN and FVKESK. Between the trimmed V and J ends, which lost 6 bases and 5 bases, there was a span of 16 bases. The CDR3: CASSWAGGRTEAFF. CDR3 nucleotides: TGTGCCAGCAGTTGGGCGGGGGGAAGAACTGAAGCTTTCTTT. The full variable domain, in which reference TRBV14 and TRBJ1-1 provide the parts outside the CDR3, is EAGVTQFPSHSVIEKGQTVTLRCDPISGHDNLYWYRRVMGKEIKFLLHFVKESKQDESGMPNNRFLAERTGGTYSTLKVQPAELEDSGVYFCASSWAGGRTEAFFGQGTRLTVV.

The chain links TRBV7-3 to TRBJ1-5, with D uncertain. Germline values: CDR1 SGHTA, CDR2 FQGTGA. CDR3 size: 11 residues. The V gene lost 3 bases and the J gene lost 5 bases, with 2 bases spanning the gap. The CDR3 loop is CASSFHQPQHF. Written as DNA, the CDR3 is TGTGCCAGCAGCTTCCATCAGCCCCAGCATTTT.

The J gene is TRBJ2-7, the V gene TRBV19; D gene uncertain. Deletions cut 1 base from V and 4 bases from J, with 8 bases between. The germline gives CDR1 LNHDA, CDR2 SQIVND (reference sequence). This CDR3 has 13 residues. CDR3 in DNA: TGTGCCAGTAGTATAGCGGATCGATACGAGCAGTACTTC. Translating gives CASSIADRYEQYF.

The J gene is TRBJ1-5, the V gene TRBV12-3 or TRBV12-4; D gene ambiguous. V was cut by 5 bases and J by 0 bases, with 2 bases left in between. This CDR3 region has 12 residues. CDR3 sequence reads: CASSDSNQPQHF. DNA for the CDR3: TGTGCCAGCAGTGATAGCAATCAGCCCCAGCATTTT.

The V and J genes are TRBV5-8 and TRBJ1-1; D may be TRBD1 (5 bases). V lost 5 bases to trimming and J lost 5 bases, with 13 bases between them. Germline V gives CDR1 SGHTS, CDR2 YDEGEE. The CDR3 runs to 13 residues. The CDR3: CASRIAGETEAFF. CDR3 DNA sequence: TGTGCCAGCAGAATTGCGGGGGAAACTGAAGCTTTCTTT.

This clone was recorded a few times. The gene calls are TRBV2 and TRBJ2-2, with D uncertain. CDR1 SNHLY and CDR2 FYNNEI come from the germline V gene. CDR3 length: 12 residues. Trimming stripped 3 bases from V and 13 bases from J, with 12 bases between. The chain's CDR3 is CASSDRGPGLFF. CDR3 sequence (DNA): TGTGCCAGCAGTGATCGCGGCCCGGGGCTGTTTTTT. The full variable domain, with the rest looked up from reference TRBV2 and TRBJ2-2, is EPEVTQTPSHQVTQMGQEVILRCVPISNHLYFYWYRQILGQKVEFLVSFYNNEISEKSEIFDDQFSVERPDGSNFTLKIRSTKLEDSAMYFCASSDRGPGLFFGEGSRLTVL.

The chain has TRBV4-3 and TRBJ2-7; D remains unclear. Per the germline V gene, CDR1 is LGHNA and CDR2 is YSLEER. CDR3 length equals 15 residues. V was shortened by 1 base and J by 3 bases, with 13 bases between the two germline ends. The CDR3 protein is CASSQGHSALYEQYF. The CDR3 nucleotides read TGCGCCAGCAGCCAAGGTCACTCCGCCCTCTACGAGCAGTACTTC.

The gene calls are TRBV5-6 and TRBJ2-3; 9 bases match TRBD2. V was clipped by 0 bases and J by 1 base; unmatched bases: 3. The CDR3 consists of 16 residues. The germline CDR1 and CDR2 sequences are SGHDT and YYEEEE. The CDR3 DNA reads TGTGCCAGCAGCTTGGTCGCTAGCGGGGGCACAGATACGCAGTATTTT. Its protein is CASSLVASGGTDTQYF.

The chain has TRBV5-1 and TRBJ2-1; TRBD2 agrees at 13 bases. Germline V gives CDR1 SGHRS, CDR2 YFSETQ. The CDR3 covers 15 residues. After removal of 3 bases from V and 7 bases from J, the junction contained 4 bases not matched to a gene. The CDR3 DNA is TGCGCCAGCAGCTCCAGGACTAGCGGGAGTAATGAGCAGTTCTTC. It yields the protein CASSSRTSGSNEQFF.

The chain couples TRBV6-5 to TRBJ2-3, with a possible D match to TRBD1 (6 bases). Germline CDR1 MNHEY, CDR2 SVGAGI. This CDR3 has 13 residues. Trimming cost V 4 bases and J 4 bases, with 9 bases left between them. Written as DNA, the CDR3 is TGTGCCAGCAGTTTCAGGGGTTCAGATACGCAGTATTTT. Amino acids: CASSFRGSDTQYF.

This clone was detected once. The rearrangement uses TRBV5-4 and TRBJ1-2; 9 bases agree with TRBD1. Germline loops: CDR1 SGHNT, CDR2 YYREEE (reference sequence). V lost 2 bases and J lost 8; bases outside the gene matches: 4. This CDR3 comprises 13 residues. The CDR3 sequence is CASSFTGGRGYTF. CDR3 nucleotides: TGTGCCAGCAGCTTTACAGGGGGCCGAGGCTACACCTTC.

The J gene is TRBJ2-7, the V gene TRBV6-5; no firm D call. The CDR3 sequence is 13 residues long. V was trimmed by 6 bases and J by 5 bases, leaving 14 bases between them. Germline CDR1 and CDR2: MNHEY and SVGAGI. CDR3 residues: CASRVGSKDEQYF. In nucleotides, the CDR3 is TGTGCCAGCAGGGTCGGTAGCAAGGACGAGCAGTACTTC.

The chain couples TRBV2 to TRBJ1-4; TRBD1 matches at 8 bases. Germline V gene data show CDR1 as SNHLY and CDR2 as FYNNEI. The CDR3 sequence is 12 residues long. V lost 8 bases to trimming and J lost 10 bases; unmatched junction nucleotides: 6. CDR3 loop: CASSGTGGKLFF. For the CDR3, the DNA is TGTGCCAGCTCCGGGACAGGTGGAAAACTGTTTTTT.

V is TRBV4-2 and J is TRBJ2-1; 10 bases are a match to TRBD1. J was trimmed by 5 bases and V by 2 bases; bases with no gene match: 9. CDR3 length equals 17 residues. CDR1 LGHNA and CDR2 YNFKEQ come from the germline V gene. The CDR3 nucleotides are TGTGCCAGCAGCCAAAAGGCCGGACAGGGGGTCAACAATGAGCAGTTCTTC. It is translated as CASSQKAGQGVNNEQFF.

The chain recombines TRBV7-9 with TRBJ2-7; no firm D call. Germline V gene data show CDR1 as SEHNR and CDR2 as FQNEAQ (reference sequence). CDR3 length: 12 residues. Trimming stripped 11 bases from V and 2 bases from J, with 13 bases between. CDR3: CALSDGAYEQYF. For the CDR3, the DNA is TGTGCCCTTTCGGACGGTGCCTACGAGCAGTACTTC.

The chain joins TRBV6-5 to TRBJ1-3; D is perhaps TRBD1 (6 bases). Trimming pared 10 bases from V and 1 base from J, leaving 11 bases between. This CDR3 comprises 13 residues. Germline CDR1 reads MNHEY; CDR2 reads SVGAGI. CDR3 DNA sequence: TGTGCCACATACAGGGTTTCTGGAAACACCATATATTTT. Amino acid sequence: CATYRVSGNTIYF.

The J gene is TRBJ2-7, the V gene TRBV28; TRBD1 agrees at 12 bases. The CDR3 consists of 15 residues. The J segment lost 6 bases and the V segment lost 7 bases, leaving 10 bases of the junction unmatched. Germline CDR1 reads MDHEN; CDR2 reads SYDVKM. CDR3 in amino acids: CASTLSGTGGLEQYF. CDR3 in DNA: TGTGCCAGCACCCTCTCCGGGACAGGGGGCCTCGAGCAGTACTTC.